This TCR beta chain was recovered during a study of shared clonotypes between healthy human individuals. Study information: Per-donor plates numbered three CD4 naive, three CD4 memory, two CD8 naive and one CD8 memory.

Germline loops: CDR1 SGHNT, CDR2 YYREEE (reference sequence). The CDR3 has 14 residues. V was shortened by 0 bases and J by 3 bases, with 9 bases between the two germline ends. CD45RO-negative, CCR7-positively selected cells formed the naive CD8 fraction, excluding terminally differentiated effector memory CD45RA+ cells. The assay ran at deep level. The repertoire was sequenced with immunoSEQ multiplex PCR; TCRdb's copy has only in-frame clones and lacks some. The table shows 1.5 million to 2.5 million clones, with about 95% occurring only once. Sequencing used naive CD8+ T cells sorted from blood. This rearrangement joins TRBV5-4 to TRBJ2-5; D gene uncertain. The TCR was taken from a man aged 18 to 30 in good health. Here the CDR3 reads CASSLGPGEETQYF. The CDR3, as DNA: TGTGCCAGCAGCTTGGGTCCAGGAGAAGAGACCCAGTACTTC.